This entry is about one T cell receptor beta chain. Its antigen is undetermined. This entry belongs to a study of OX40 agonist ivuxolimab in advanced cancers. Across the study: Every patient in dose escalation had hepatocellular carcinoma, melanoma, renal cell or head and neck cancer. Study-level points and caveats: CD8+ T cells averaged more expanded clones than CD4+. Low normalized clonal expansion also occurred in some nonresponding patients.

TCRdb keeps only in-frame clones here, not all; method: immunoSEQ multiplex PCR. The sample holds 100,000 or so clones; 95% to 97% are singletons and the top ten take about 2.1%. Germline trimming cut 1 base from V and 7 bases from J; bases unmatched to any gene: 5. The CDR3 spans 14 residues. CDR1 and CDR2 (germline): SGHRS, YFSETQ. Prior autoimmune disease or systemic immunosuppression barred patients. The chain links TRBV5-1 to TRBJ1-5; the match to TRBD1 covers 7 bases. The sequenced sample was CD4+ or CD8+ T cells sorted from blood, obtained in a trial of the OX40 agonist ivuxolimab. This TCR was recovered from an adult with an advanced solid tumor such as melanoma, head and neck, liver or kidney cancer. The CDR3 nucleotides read TGCGCCAGCAGCTTGCGAGGGGGCGAACAGCCCCAGCATTTT. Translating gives CASSLRGGEQPQHF.